Listed here are 20 T cell receptor beta chains from one sample, sequenced in a study of blood T cell repertoires in COVID-19. Data came from immunoSEQ multiplex PCR; TCRdb stores just in-frame clones and leaves some out. The repertoire consists of 85,000 to 130,000 clones, with 70% to 85% occurring once and the leading ten covering 11% to 15%. What was sequenced was peripheral blood. These receptor sequences come from an older woman with acute or convalescent COVID-19.

The chain couples TRBV19 to TRBJ1-6, with 7 bases aligning to TRBD1. The V gene end was trimmed by 9 bases and the J gene end by 7 bases; junction bases not matched to a gene: 6. This CDR3 is 13 amino acids long. Germline loops: CDR1 LNHDA, CDR2 SQIVND (reference sequence). CDR3 sequence: CASWDSRNSPLHF. The CDR3 nucleotides read TGTGCCAGCTGGGACAGCAGAAATTCACCCCTCCACTTT.

This sequence joins TRBV6-5 and TRBJ2-2; perhaps TRBD1 as D (6 bases). V lost 5 bases and J 2 bases, leaving 12 bases between the germline ends. Germline values: CDR1 MNHEY, CDR2 SVGAGI. The CDR3 contains 15 residues. The CDR3 DNA sequence: TGTGCCAGCAGTACCCAGGACAGAAACACCGGGGAGCTGTTTTTT. Encoded protein: CASSTQDRNTGELFF.

The chain has TRBV18 and TRBJ1-1; 10 bases match TRBD1. Germline V gene sequence: CDR1 KGHSH, CDR2 LQKENI. The V gene end was trimmed by 2 bases and the J gene end by 5 bases; junction bases not matched to a gene: 5. The length of the CDR3 is 15 residues. The CDR3 DNA reads as TGTGCCAGCTCACCAAGGACAGGGGGTTTGACTGAAGCTTTCTTT. Encoded protein: CASSPRTGGLTEAFF.

The rearrangement uses TRBV7-3 and TRBJ2-1; 11 nucleotides agree with TRBD2. CDR1 is SGHTA and CDR2 is FQGTGA in the germline V gene. V trimming: 1 base; J trimming: 4 bases; junction bases outside the gene matches: 9. The CDR3 length is 18 residues. The CDR3 nucleotides read TGTGCCAGCAGCTTAAAGCCGGAGACTAGCGGGACGTACAATGAGCAGTTCTTC. This sequence encodes CASSLKPETSGTYNEQFF.

This clone occurred a few times. This sequence joins TRBV7-9 and TRBJ1-3; D unclear. Germline V gene data show CDR1 as SEHNR and CDR2 as FQNEAQ (reference sequence). This CDR3 comprises 13 residues. The V end lost 5 bases, the J end lost 2 bases, and 7 bases lay between the germline ends. The CDR3 sequence: CASSPRAGNTIYF. The CDR3, as DNA: TGTGCCAGCAGCCCCCGAGCTGGAAACACCATATATTTT.

This clone was counted once. A read error may produce the germline difference seen at one junction end. The chain couples TRBV11-2 to TRBJ1-2; 7 nucleotides match TRBD1. CDR1 is SGHAT, CDR2 FQNNGV, per germline. The CDR3 runs to 14 residues. CDR3 nucleotides: TGTGCCAGCAGCCTAGAACAGGGGAACTATGGCTACACCTTC. It specifies CASSLEQGNYGYTF. Full variable domain (missing parts from reference TRBV11-2 and TRBJ1-2): EAGVAQSPRYKIIEKRQSVAFWCNPISGHATLYWYQQILGQGPKLLIQFQNNGVVDDSQLPKDRFSAERLKGVDSTLKIQPAKLEDSAVYLCASSLEQGNYGYTFGSGTRLTVV.

The J gene is TRBJ1-3, the V gene TRBV18; 8 bases are a match to TRBD1. CDR1 is KGHSH and CDR2 is LQKENI in the germline V gene. V trimming: 2 bases; J trimming: 0 bases; junction bases outside the gene matches: 3. The CDR3 is 16 residues long. CDR3 bases: TGTGCCAGCTCACCAACCGGGACAGGCTCTGGAAACACCATATATTTT. Protein sequence: CASSPTGTGSGNTIYF.

This clone was detected only once. V and J are TRBV3-1 (or the pseudogene TRBV3-2) and TRBJ2-7, with 10 bases lining up with TRBD1. The J segment lost 4 bases and the V segment lost 3 bases, leaving 3 bases of the junction unmatched. CDR1 is LGHDT and CDR2 is YNNKEL in the germline V gene (reference sequence). CDR3 size: 14 residues. The CDR3 DNA sequence: TGTGCCAGCAGCCACGGACAGGGGGAATACGAGCAGTACTTC. Translated: CASSHGQGEYEQYF.

The chain links TRBV27 to TRBJ1-5; D ambiguous. Germline CDR1 is MNHEY and CDR2 is SMNVEV (reference sequence). The length of the CDR3 is 14 residues. The ends were cut back, 3 bases at V and 6 bases at J, with 12 bases in the middle. CDR3: CASSFKLNRQPQHF. The CDR3 nucleotides are TGTGCCAGCAGTTTCAAACTTAATCGTCAGCCCCAGCATTTT.

The chain couples TRBV5-1 to TRBJ2-5; 12 bases match TRBD2. The CDR3 has 16 amino acids. Germline CDR1 is SGHRS and CDR2 is YFSETQ. V shed 0 bases and J 5 bases; nucleotides not matched to a gene: 5. The chain's CDR3 is CASSLALAGGGETQYF. In DNA, the CDR3 is TGCGCCAGCAGCTTGGCACTAGCGGGAGGTGGTGAGACCCAGTACTTC. Combining the CDR3 with reference TRBV5-1 and TRBJ2-5 gives the whole variable domain KAGVTQTPRYLIKTRGQQVTLSCSPISGHRSVSWYQQTPGQGLQFLFEYFSETQRNKGNFPGRFSGRQFSNSRSEMNVSTLELGDSALYLCASSLALAGGGETQYFGPGTRLLVL.

The chain employs TRBV20-1 and TRBJ1-4; D not resolved. Trimming took off 3 bases at V and 7 bases at J, with 6 bases between the two ends. Germline CDR1 reads DFQATT; CDR2 reads SNEGSKA (reference sequence). This CDR3 is 11 amino acids long. DNA for the CDR3: TGCAGTGCTAGTAGGAGTGAAAAACTGTTTTTT. The encoded protein is CSASRSEKLFF.

The chain uses TRBV10-1 and TRBJ2-1, with 7 bases aligning to TRBD1. The germline V gene has CDR1 WNHNN and CDR2 SYGVQD (reference sequence). The CDR3 contains 14 residues. The trim removed 5 bases at V and 7 bases at J, leaving 8 bases unmatched. The CDR3 is CASSRDRTLNEQFF. In DNA form, the CDR3 reads TGCGCCAGCAGTAGGGACAGAACTTTGAATGAGCAGTTCTTC.

The V and J genes are TRBV20-1 and TRBJ2-2; 10 bases line up with TRBD2. The ends lost 3 bases at V and 4 bases at J; junction bases unmatched: 11. Germline V gives CDR1 DFQATT, CDR2 SNEGSKA (reference sequence). This CDR3 is built from 17 residues. The CDR3 loop is CSASDTSGARGTGELFF. In nucleotides, the CDR3 is TGCAGTGCTAGTGATACTAGCGGGGCCCGTGGCACCGGGGAGCTGTTTTTT.

This clone was counted only a few times. The chain joins TRBV6-6 to TRBJ1-3, with unresolved D. The CDR3 is 12 amino acids. Germline CDR1 reads MNHNY; CDR2 reads SVGAGI (reference sequence). V was shortened by 6 bases and J by 4 bases, with 7 bases between the two germline ends. The CDR3: CASRGPGNTIYF. CDR3 DNA sequence: TGTGCCAGCAGGGGCCCCGGAAACACCATATATTTT.

The V gene is TRBV9, the J gene TRBJ1-3, with 8 bases matching TRBD1. Germline-derived CDR1 and CDR2 are SGDLS and YYNGEE. This CDR3 comprises 17 residues. V was pared by 0 bases and J by 0 bases, with 5 bases of the junction left unmatched. DNA of the CDR3: TGTGCCAGCAGCGTAGACGGGACAGGACTCTCTGGAAACACCATATATTTT. Its protein product is CASSVDGTGLSGNTIYF.

This rearrangement joins TRBV18 to TRBJ2-1; 8 bases align to TRBD2. There are 15 residues in the CDR3. Trimming cost V 3 bases and J 7 bases; bases outside gene matches: 8. Germline-derived CDR1 and CDR2 are KGHSH and LQKENI. CDR3 sequence reads: CASSPPLAGGNEQFF. Written as DNA, the CDR3 is TGTGCCAGCTCACCGCCCCTAGCGGGTGGAAATGAGCAGTTCTTC.

CDR3 region: CASSLSGHRDGELFF. In nucleotides, the CDR3 is TGTGCCAGCAGTTTATCTGGACACAGGGACGGGGAGCTGTTTTTT. V and J are TRBV28 and TRBJ2-2; TRBD1 is a possible D gene (6 bases). The V end was cut by 1 base, the J end by 7 bases, with 13 bases between. This CDR3 is built from 15 residues. CDR1 and CDR2 (germline): MDHEN, SYDVKM.

The CDR3, as DNA: TGTGCCATCAGTGAGTCAGTCTTCGGGACTAACTATGGCTACACCTTC. It is translated as CAISESVFGTNYGYTF. V and J are TRBV10-3 and TRBJ1-2, with unresolved D. CDR3 length equals 16 residues. The germline V gene encodes CDR1 ENHRY and CDR2 SYGVKD. V lost 0 bases and J 0 bases, leaving 11 bases between the germline ends.

The genes are TRBV19 and TRBJ1-2; possibly TRBD1 for D (5 bases). Deletions cut 10 bases from V and 3 bases from J, with 21 bases between. The CDR3 has 15 amino acids. Germline V CDR1 and CDR2: LNHDA, SQIVND (reference sequence). The CDR3 nucleotides are TGTGCCACTGGGGGGACCTCACCCTCGGACTATGGCTACACCTTC. Its translation is CATGGTSPSDYGYTF.

This clone was seen a single time. The chain couples TRBV7-8 to TRBJ2-7; TRBD1 agrees at 7 bases. Germline lookup yields CDR1 SGHVS and CDR2 FQNEAQ. V lost 5 bases, J lost 0 bases, and 7 bases stayed unmatched. This CDR3 contains 15 residues. CDR3 loop: CASSLNRDSSYEQYF. CDR3 bases: TGTGCCAGCAGCCTTAACCGGGACAGCTCCTACGAGCAGTACTTC.